These T cell receptor beta chains were read from a single sample in a study of T cell changes during pregnancy in multiple sclerosis. Data came from immunoSEQ multiplex PCR; TCRdb stores just in-frame clones and leaves some out. The table has 39,000 or so clones, roughly 90% seen once; the top ten hold 26%. Sequencing used CD8+ T cells from peripheral blood mononuclear cells, obtained before pregnancy. These receptors were taken from a female donor with multiple sclerosis, enrolled in a pregnancy study. CDR3s include the opening cysteine and the closing phenylalanine or tryptophan. The order of the fields is J gene, V gene, D gene, clone size, CDR3 protein, CDR3 DNA. The D gene is left open where the match is weak. Part of the rows lack a size; the others show once, few, many or a class for expanded clones.

J: TRBJ2-6
V: TRBV10-3
D: NA
size: NA
CDR3: CAISDTEISGANVLTF
DNA: TGTGCCATCAGTGATACTGAGATCTCTGGGGCCAACGTCCTGACTTTC

J: TRBJ1-1
V: TRBV7-8
D: NA
size: NA
CDR3: CASSPRRTEAFF
DNA: TGTGCCAGCAGCCCGCGGCGCACTGAAGCTTTCTTT

J: TRBJ2-1
V: TRBV28
D: TRBD2
size: NA
CDR3: CASSLSPRSSGSTNEQFF
DNA: TGTGCCAGCAGTTTATCGCCTCGATCTAGCGGGAGTACCAATGAGCAGTTCTTC

J: TRBJ2-7
V: TRBV5-4
D: NA
size: NA
CDR3: CASSFGGYEQYF
DNA: TGTGCCAGCAGCTTTGGAGGGTACGAGCAGTACTTC

J: TRBJ1-2
V: TRBV9
D: TRBD1
size: NA
CDR3: CASSPVGHLTGGPYGYTF
DNA: TGTGCCAGCAGCCCAGTAGGACATTTGACAGGGGGTCCCTATGGCTACACCTTC

J: TRBJ2-1
V: TRBV2
D: TRBD1
size: NA
CDR3: CASRGQGYNEQFF
DNA: TGTGCCAGCAGAGGACAGGGCTACAATGAGCAGTTCTTC

J: TRBJ2-2
V: TRBV6-5
D: TRBD1
size: NA
CDR3: CASSYMTGAGELFF
DNA: TGTGCCAGCAGTTACATGACAGGGGCCGGGGAGCTGTTTTTT

J: TRBJ1-3
V: TRBV7-9
D: NA
size: NA
CDR3: CASSGQGFSGNTIYF
DNA: TGTGCCAGCAGCGGTCAGGGTTTCTCTGGAAACACCATATATTTT

J: TRBJ2-1
V: TRBV9
D: TRBD2
size: NA
CDR3: CASSVSYLAGYEQFF
DNA: TGTGCCAGCAGCGTATCGTACCTAGCGGGATATGAGCAGTTCTTC

J: TRBJ1-1
V: TRBV9
D: TRBD1
size: NA
CDR3: CASSVGRDRGRAEAFF
DNA: TGTGCCAGCAGCGTAGGCAGGGACAGGGGGCGTGCTGAAGCTTTCTTT

J: TRBJ1-2
V: TRBV19
D: NA
size: NA
CDR3: CASSPRRGPSYGYTF
DNA: TGTGCCAGTAGTCCCCGGCGGGGGCCCAGCTATGGCTACACCTTC

J: TRBJ1-5
V: TRBV29-1
D: NA
size: NA
CDR3: CSAGREGQPQHF
DNA: TGCAGCGCCGGCAGGGAAGGTCAGCCCCAGCATTTT

J: TRBJ2-7
V: TRBV5-6
D: TRBD2
size: NA
CDR3: CASSSGTSGLASEQYF
DNA: TGTGCCAGCAGCTCGGGAACCAGCGGACTAGCATCCGAGCAGTACTTC

J: TRBJ2-7
V: TRBV5-1
D: NA
size: once
CDR3: CASSFREDGYEQYF
DNA: TGCGCCAGCAGCTTCAGGGAGGATGGTTACGAGCAGTACTTC

J: TRBJ1-5
V: TRBV28
D: NA
size: few
CDR3: CASSLPRGPQHF
DNA: TGTGCCAGCAGTTTACCCCGAGGGCCCCAGCATTTT

J: TRBJ2-5
V: TRBV7-9
D: TRBD1
size: NA
CDR3: CASSLWGRGPEVKTQYF
DNA: TGTGCCAGCAGCTTATGGGGTAGGGGGCCTGAAGTAAAGACCCAGTACTTC

J: TRBJ2-1
V: TRBV2
D: NA
size: NA
CDR3: CASSLTPEQFF
DNA: TGTGCCAGCAGCCTAACTCCTGAGCAGTTCTTC

J: TRBJ2-3
V: TRBV27
D: NA
size: NA
CDR3: CASSSVNTDTQYF
DNA: TGTGCCAGCAGCTCCGTAAACACAGATACGCAGTATTTT

J: TRBJ1-2
V: TRBV27
D: NA
size: NA
CDR3: CASSGGRNYGYTF
DNA: TGTGCCAGCAGTGGGGGGAGGAACTATGGCTACACCTTC

J: TRBJ2-7
V: TRBV19
D: NA
size: once
CDR3: CASSIGGQREQYF
DNA: TGTGCCAGTAGTATAGGAGGACAACGCGAGCAGTACTTC

J: TRBJ1-5
V: TRBV27
D: NA
size: NA
CDR3: CASNSPGQPQHF
DNA: TGTGCCAGCAACAGTCCGGGGCAGCCCCAGCATTTT

J: TRBJ2-7
V: TRBV4-1
D: NA
size: NA
CDR3: CASSQRGRTEQYF
DNA: TGCGCCAGCAGCCAACGCGGGCGGACCGAGCAGTACTTC

J: TRBJ1-1
V: TRBV5-5
D: NA
size: NA
CDR3: CASSLREGLTEAFF
DNA: TGTGCCAGCAGCTTGCGGGAGGGGCTCACTGAAGCTTTCTTT